This TCR beta chain appears in the sequencing data of a study of beta chain features in type 1 diabetes. Trimming removed 3 bases at V and 0 bases at J, with 9 bases between. CDR3 length equals 15 residues. Germline loops: CDR1 SGDLS, CDR2 YYNGEE. Sequenced material consisted of expressed TCRB transcripts (all of the isolated RNA was reverse transcribed). Assay used: immunoSEQ multiplex PCR; TCRdb lists only in-frame clones, some missing. The sample includes 200,000 to 250,000 clones, 55% to 70% seen only once; the top ten take about 0.051%. The material sequenced was naive CD4+ T cells from blood. The sequence derives from a man aged 25-40 years in good health. This chain links TRBV9 with TRBJ2-2, with no clear D. CDR3 protein: CASSGYGPNTGELFF. CDR3 coding DNA: TGTGCCAGCAGCGGTTACGGGCCGAACACCGGGGAGCTGTTTTTT.